This is a list of T cell receptor beta chains from one sample in a study of shared clonotypes between healthy human individuals. Only in-frame clones appear in the TCRdb table, and some are missing; sequencing was by immunoSEQ multiplex PCR. The sample records 450,000 to 500,000 clones, 81% being singletons. Sequencing was carried out using PBMCs. These receptors were taken from a woman aged 40 to 50 in good health. Some clones in this sample may be carry-over from other donors' samples. The CDR3 runs from the conserved cysteine through the conserved F or W. D genes are given only for firm matches. The size field is filled for only some rows; it gives once, few, many or a size class.

D gene,J gene,clone size,V gene,CDR3 DNA,CDR3 protein
TRBD2,TRBJ2-5,NA,TRBV9,TGTGCCAGCAGCGACGGGACTAGCGCCCAAGAGACCCAGTACTTC,CASSDGTSAQETQYF
NA,TRBJ2-1,NA,TRBV28,TGTGCCAGCATTTCGTCAGGGAAGGATTTCGGTGAGCAGTTCTTC,CASISSGKDFGEQFF
NA,TRBJ1-5,NA,TRBV7-8,TGTGCCAGCAGCGCCACAGGGTTGAGCAATCAGCCCCAGCATTTT,CASSATGLSNQPQHF
NA,TRBJ2-5,once,TRBV28,TGTGCCAGCAGTCCGCACCCGGGACGGCAAGAGACCCAGTACTTC,CASSPHPGRQETQYF
NA,TRBJ2-7,once,TRBV4-1,TGCGCCAGCAGCCAAGAGGGGGCCCTTATTTACGAGCAGTACTTC,CASSQEGALIYEQYF
NA,TRBJ1-3,once,TRBV9,TGTGCCAGCAGCGGAGGGTCCTCTGGAAACACCATATATTTT,CASSGGSSGNTIYF
TRBD1,TRBJ1-2,NA,TRBV7-2,TGTGCCAGCAGCTTTATGGTCGTGGGTGGACAGGACTCCTATGGCTACACCTTC,CASSFMVVGGQDSYGYTF
NA,TRBJ2-3,NA,TRBV30,TGTGCCTGGACCCGGGCTAATTTTGATACGCAGTATTTT,CAWTRANFDTQYF
NA,TRBJ2-7,once,TRBV10-3,TGTGCCATCAGTGAGTCCGGGGGAATCGAGCAGTACTTC,CAISESGGIEQYF
NA,TRBJ2-7,NA,TRBV19,TGTGCCAGTAGTTCAGGGGCAGGGACCCTTTGGGAGCAGTACTTC,CASSSGAGTLWEQYF
NA,TRBJ2-2,NA,TRBV29-1,TGCAGCGTGGGAACAGGGTCCGGGGAGCTGTTTTTT,CSVGTGSGELFF
NA,TRBJ2-5,NA,TRBV5-1,TGCGCCAGCAGCGAGTCGGGGTCAGAGACCCAGTACTTC,CASSESGSETQYF
TRBD1,TRBJ2-7,NA,TRBV29-1,TGCAGCGTGGGAACGGGACAGCTCCCCTACGAGCAGTACTTC,CSVGTGQLPYEQYF
NA,TRBJ1-3,NA,TRBV6-1,TGTGCCAGCAGAACCGGGACAAGCTCTGGAAACACCATATATTTT,CASRTGTSSGNTIYF
TRBD2,TRBJ2-2,NA,TRBV15,TGTGCCACCAGCAGAGGGGACCCGGGGGGGGCCGGGGAGCTGTTTTTT,CATSRGDPGGAGELFF
NA,TRBJ2-3,NA,TRBV5-1,TGCGCCAGCAGCCTTCAGGGGAGTGGCACAGATACGCAGTATTTT,CASSLQGSGTDTQYF
NA,TRBJ2-6,NA,TRBV7-9,TGTGCCAGCAGCTTATACCCAGGGTCCTCTGGGGCCAACGTCCTGACTTTC,CASSLYPGSSGANVLTF
NA,TRBJ2-7,NA,TRBV6-6,TGTGCCAGCAGTTACGGACAGACCTACGAGCAGTACTTC,CASSYGQTYEQYF
NA,TRBJ1-1,NA,TRBV7-9,TGTGCCAGCAGCTACAGGGTGAACACTGAAGCTTTCTTT,CASSYRVNTEAFF
NA,TRBJ2-2,NA,TRBV11-3,TGTGCCAGCAGCTTGGTCGGGGCGAACACCGGGGAGCTGTTTTTT,CASSLVGANTGELFF
NA,TRBJ1-1,NA,TRBV14,TGTGCCAGCAGCCAAGATCTGAACACTGAAGCTTTCTTT,CASSQDLNTEAFF
NA,TRBJ1-2,NA,TRBV28,TGTGCCAGCAGTTTATTGTCTCGGACCTATGGCTACACCTTC,CASSLLSRTYGYTF
TRBD2,TRBJ2-2,NA,TRBV7-8,TGTGCCAGCAGCTTAGTTTTAGCGGGAGCGGCCGGGGAGCTGTTTTTT,CASSLVLAGAAGELFF
TRBD1,TRBJ1-2,few,TRBV7-9,TGTGCCAGCAGCTTAAATGACAGGGAGTACGGCTACACCTTC,CASSLNDREYGYTF
TRBD1,TRBJ2-7,medium-sized,TRBV6-1,TGTGCCAGCAGTGAGAGCGGGACAGGGGGTAACGAGCAGTACTTC,CASSESGTGGNEQYF
TRBD2,TRBJ2-1,NA,TRBV10-3,TGTGCCATCAGTTCCGGGACTAGCGGGGTGAATGAGCAGTTCTTC,CAISSGTSGVNEQFF